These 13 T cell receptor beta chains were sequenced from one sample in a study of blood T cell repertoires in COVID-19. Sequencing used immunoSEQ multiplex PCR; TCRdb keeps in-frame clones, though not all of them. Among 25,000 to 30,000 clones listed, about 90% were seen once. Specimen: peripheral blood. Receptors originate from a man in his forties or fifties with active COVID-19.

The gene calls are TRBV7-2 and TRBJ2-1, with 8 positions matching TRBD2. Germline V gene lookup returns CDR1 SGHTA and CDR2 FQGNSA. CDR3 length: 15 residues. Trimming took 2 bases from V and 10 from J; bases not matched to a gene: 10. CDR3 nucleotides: TGTGCCAGCAGCTTAATCCGCCCGGGGGGGTTGGAGCAGTTCTTC. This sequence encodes CASSLIRPGGLEQFF.

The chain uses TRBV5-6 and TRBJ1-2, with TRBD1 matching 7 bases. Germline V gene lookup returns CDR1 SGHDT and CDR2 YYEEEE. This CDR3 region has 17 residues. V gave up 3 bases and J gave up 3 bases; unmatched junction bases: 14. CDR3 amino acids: CASSSALNRQGYYGYTF. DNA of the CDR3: TGTGCCAGCAGCTCGGCCTTAAACCGACAGGGCTACTATGGCTACACCTTC.

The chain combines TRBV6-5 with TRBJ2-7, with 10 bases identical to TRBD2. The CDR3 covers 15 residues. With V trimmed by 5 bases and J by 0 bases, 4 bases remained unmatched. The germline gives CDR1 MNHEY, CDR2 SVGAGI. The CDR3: CASSQKRGGSYEQYF. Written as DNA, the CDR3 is TGTGCCAGCAGTCAAAAGCGGGGGGGCTCCTACGAGCAGTACTTC.

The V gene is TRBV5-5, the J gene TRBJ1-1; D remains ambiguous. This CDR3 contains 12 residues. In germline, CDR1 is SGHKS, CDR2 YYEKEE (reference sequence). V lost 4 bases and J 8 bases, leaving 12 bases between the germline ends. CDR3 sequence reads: CASSPSDGEAFF. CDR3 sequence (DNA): TGTGCCAGCAGCCCTTCAGACGGGGAAGCTTTCTTT.

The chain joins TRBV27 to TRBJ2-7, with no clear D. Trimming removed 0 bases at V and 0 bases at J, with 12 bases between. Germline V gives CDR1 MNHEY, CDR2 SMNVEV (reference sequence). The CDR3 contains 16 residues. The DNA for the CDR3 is TGTGCCAGCAGTTTATCGCCAGGAACCCGCTCCTACGAGCAGTACTTC. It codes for CASSLSPGTRSYEQYF.

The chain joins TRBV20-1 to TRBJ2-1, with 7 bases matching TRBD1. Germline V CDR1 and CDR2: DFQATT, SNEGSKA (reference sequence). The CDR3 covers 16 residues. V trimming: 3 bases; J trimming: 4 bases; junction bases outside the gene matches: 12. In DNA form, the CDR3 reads TGCAGTGCTAGTGAACAGGGGACCTTGATTTACAATGAGCAGTTCTTC. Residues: CSASEQGTLIYNEQFF.

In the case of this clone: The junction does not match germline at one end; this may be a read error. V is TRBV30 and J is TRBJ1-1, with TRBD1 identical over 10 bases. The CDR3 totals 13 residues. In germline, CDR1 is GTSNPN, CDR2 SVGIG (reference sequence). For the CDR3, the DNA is TGTGCCTGGAGTGGGACAGGGGGGATTCCAATTTTTTTT. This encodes CAWSGTGGIPIFF.

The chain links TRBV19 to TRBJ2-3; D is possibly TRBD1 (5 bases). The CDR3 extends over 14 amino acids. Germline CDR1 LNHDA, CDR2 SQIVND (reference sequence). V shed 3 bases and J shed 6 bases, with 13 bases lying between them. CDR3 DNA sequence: TGTGCCAGTAGTATCCAAGGGGAAGGGGATACGCAGTATTTT. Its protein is CASSIQGEGDTQYF.

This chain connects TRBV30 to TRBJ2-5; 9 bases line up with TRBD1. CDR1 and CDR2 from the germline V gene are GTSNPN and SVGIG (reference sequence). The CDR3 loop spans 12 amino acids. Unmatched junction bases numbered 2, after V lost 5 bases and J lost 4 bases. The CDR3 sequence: CAWGTGLETQYF. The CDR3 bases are TGTGCCTGGGGGACAGGGCTAGAGACCCAGTACTTC.

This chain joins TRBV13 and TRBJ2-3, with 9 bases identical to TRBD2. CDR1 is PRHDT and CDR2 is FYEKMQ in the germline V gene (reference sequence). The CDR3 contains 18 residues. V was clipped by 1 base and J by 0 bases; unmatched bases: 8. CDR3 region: CASSLVRVAGGSTDTQYF. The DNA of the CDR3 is TGTGCCAGCAGCTTAGTTCGGGTGGCGGGGGGGAGCACAGATACGCAGTATTTT.

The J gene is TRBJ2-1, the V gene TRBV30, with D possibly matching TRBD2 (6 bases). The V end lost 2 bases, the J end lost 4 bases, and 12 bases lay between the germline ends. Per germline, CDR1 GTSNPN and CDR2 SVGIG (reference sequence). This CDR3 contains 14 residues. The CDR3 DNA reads TGTGCCTGGAGTAGGAGCGGGCAGTACAATGAGCAGTTCTTC. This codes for CAWSRSGQYNEQFF. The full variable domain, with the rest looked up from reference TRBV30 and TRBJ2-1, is SQTIHQWPATLVQPVGSPLSLECTVEGTSNPNLYWYRQAAGRGLQLLFYSVGIGQISSEVPQNLSASRPQDRQFILSSKKLLLSDSGFYLCAWSRSGQYNEQFFGPGTRLTVL.

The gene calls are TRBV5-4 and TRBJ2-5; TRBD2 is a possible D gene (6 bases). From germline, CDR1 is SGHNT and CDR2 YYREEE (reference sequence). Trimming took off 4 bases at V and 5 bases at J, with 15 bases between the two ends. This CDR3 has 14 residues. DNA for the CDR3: TGTGCCAGCAGCCAACAACTAGGGAGGGAGACCCAGTACTTC. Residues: CASSQQLGRETQYF.

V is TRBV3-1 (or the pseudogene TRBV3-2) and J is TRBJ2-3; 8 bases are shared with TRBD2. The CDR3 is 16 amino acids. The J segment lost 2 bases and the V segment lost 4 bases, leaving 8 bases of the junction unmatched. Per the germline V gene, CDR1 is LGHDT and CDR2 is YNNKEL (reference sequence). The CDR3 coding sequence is TGTGCCAGCAGCCGTCCCGTAGCGGGACCCACAGATACGCAGTATTTT. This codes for CASSRPVAGPTDTQYF.